A single T cell receptor (beta chain) is shown here with its context. Its target is not known. The data derive from a study of cytomegalovirus exposure and HLA in healthy donors. Study results and caveats: Sequence variants that were highly shared formed a cluster that was likely a sequencing artifact.

Amplification used 60 Vbeta primers and 13 Jbeta primers. The table came from immunoSEQ multiplex PCR; TCRdb's copy has only in-frame clones and leaves some out. The listing records about 47,000 clones. V lost 6 bases, J lost 0 bases, and 13 bases stayed unmatched. Germline V gives CDR1 SGHDT, CDR2 YYEEEE. This CDR3 has 17 amino acids. The sample was PBMCs. The source is a male donor in good health and CMV-seronegative. V gene TRBV5-6 combines with J gene TRBJ1-2; 8 bases fit TRBD1. The CDR3 is CASTLRTGTLANYGYTF. CDR3 nucleotide sequence: TGTGCCAGCACCCTCAGGACAGGGACCTTAGCTAACTATGGCTACACCTTC.